The following is a T cell receptor (beta chain) sequence with its context. Its antigen remains unidentified. Germline-derived CDR1 and CDR2 are SQVTM and ANQGSEA. The CDR3 spans 14 residues. Trimming shortened V by 3 bases and J by 4 bases, and 15 bases separated the two germline ends. This record belongs to a study of post-analysis software for immune sequencing data. Overall study context: The cohort encompassed relapsing-remitting, secondary progressive and progressive-relapsing multiple sclerosis disease courses. General study points: Among roughly five TRBV segments more frequent in patients than controls were TRBV5-6, TRBV5-1 and TRBV20-1. Batch-mates among the samples co-clustered strongly by F measure. People with multiple sclerosis had a significantly lower normalized Chao1 diversity than controls did.

cDNA libraries for TCR beta contained unique molecular identifiers. Between roughly 1 and 10 million T cells gave rise to hundreds of thousands of cDNA molecules. TCRdb reanalysed the PCR reads using MiXCR and keeps one entry per CDR3 protein. The table lists hundreds of thousands of distinct CDR3 sequences, roughly 58% of them singletons. The chain combines TRBV29-1 with TRBJ1-1, with a tentative D call TRBD1 (5 bases). Source material: blood. This sequence was found in a girl aged 10-17 years with multiple sclerosis. The DNA for the CDR3 is TGCAGCGTTGATCTCCGGGACTTGGCCACTGAAGCTTTCTTT. Amino acids: CSVDLRDLATEAFF.